This TCR beta chain was documented in a study of vaccination and CD4 T cells after COVID-19. Sequencing of cultured CD4+ T cell DNA used the Oncomine TCR Beta short-read assay. From the PCR reads, TCRdb called clonotypes with MiXCR, one entry per CDR3 protein. The sample shows about 15,000 distinct CDR3 sequences, about 42% of them seen only once. The treatment here: roughly 11-day PBMC culture with coronavirus spike peptide pools or control peptides (ViraFEST assay). Following expansion of antigen-specific T cells with peptide pools, ViraFEST then sequenced TCRs. The CDR3 has 14 amino acids. Germline V gene sequence: CDR1 MDHEN, CDR2 SYDVKM. V lost 6 bases and J 2 bases, leaving 11 bases between the germline ends. This clonotype has more than one count but fewer than ten. Its antigen is still unknown.

This clonotype originated in a human donor with COVID-19. V usage is TRBV28 and J usage is TRBJ1-5; tentatively, D is TRBD1 (6 bases). Sequencing was performed on cultured CD4+ T cells from blood. The chain's CDR3 is CASRPQGRNQPQHF. The CDR3 DNA reads as TGTGCCAGCAGGCCACAGGGACGCAATCAGCCCCAGCATTTT.